One and the same sample provided the 20 T cell receptor beta chains below, sequenced in a study of shared clonotypes between healthy human individuals (dated by TCRdb to 2020 to 2021). The method behind the library was the immunoSEQ multiplex PCR assay. The table comes from immuneACCESS by way of TCRdb, which keeps in-frame sequences with V and J called. Part of the clones is missing from these tables; in studies checked, under half for an unresolved V gene and the rest for unknown reasons. For this sample there are about 2.1 million clones; 93% appear just once. Clones ranked in the top ten supply more than 1.5% of the sample. CD8 naive samples were CD45RO-negative cells positively selected for CCR7, giving a CD45RA+CCR7+ population that excluded TemRA cells. Source material: naive CD8+ T cells from PBMCs. The sample's cell subset or site label, in plain terms: CD45RA+CCR7+. Every receptor here comes from a man aged 18-30 years in good health. Some clones in this sample may be carry-over from other donors' samples.

The CDR3 protein is CASSMWRAEQYF. The CDR3 bases are TGTGCCAGTAGTATGTGGAGAGCCGAGCAGTACTTC. This sequence joins TRBV19 and TRBJ2-7; unclear D gene. This CDR3 is 12 amino acids long. Germline V gene lookup returns CDR1 LNHDA and CDR2 SQIVND (reference sequence). The germline V and J ends were trimmed by 3 bases and 6 bases, with 9 bases remaining between them.

This rearrangement joins TRBV7-9 to TRBJ2-1; tentatively, D is TRBD1 or TRBD2 (6 bases each). With 4 bases removed from V and 7 bases from J, the gap between germline ends came to 20 bases. Per the germline V gene, CDR1 is SEHNR and CDR2 is FQNEAQ (reference sequence). This CDR3 spans 16 amino acids. CDR3 region: CASSSPRGQAGNEQFF. CDR3 nucleotides: TGTGCCAGCAGCTCCCCCAGGGGCCAAGCGGGTAATGAGCAGTTCTTC.

The gene calls are TRBV9 and TRBJ2-1, with 10 nucleotides matching TRBD2. Germline V gene lookup returns CDR1 SGDLS and CDR2 YYNGEE. V dropped 0 bases and J dropped 0; count of bases not matched to a gene: 3. The CDR3 runs to 17 residues. The CDR3 loop reads CASSVASGRDSYNEQFF. The CDR3 DNA is TGTGCCAGCAGCGTAGCGAGCGGGAGGGACTCCTACAATGAGCAGTTCTTC.

The chain has TRBV5-1 and TRBJ2-3, with D perhaps TRBD2 (6 bases). This CDR3 has 17 amino acids. Looked up from germline, CDR1 is SGHRS and CDR2 is YFSETQ. Trimming left V 3 bases short and J 1 base short, with 18 bases between. The CDR3 loop is CASSSPWRDGRTDTQYF. CDR3 DNA sequence: TGCGCCAGCAGCTCCCCTTGGAGGGACGGACGCACAGATACGCAGTATTTT.

About this clone: The same CDR3 arises from other DNA sequences in this sample as well. V gene TRBV4-1 combines with J gene TRBJ2-2; TRBD2 matches 14 bases. V was pared by 3 bases and J by 4 bases, with 1 base of the junction left unmatched. The CDR3 spans 16 residues. The germline gives CDR1 MGHRA, CDR2 YSYEKL. As DNA, the CDR3 is TGCGCCAGCAGCCACGGGACTAGCGGGAGCACCGGGGAGCTGTTTTTT. Translating it yields CASSHGTSGSTGELFF.

The chain is built from TRBV7-9 and TRBJ2-7; the match to TRBD2 covers 7 bases. This CDR3 spans 14 amino acids. Germline V gives CDR1 SEHNR, CDR2 FQNEAQ (reference sequence). V shed 5 bases and J 4 bases; nucleotides not matched to a gene: 8. CDR3 DNA sequence: TGTGCCAGCAGCCCTCGGGAGGACGGGTACGAGCAGTACTTC. Residues: CASSPREDGYEQYF.

For this clone: The sample carries other DNA sequences with the same CDR3. V usage is TRBV12-5 and J usage is TRBJ2-7, with D uncertain. From germline, CDR1 is LGHNT and CDR2 FRNRAP. The CDR3 totals 11 residues. V lost 1 base and J 4 bases, leaving 2 bases between the germline ends. The CDR3 sequence: CASGLGYEQYF. CDR3 nucleotides: TGTGCTAGTGGTTTGGGGTACGAGCAGTACTTC.

This chain uses TRBV5-4 with TRBJ2-7, with D perhaps matching TRBD2 (6 bases). The CDR3 sequence is 14 residues long. Germline V gives CDR1 SGHNT, CDR2 YYREEE (reference sequence). V was trimmed by 4 bases and J by 2 bases, leaving 13 bases between them. CDR3 in amino acids: CASSGPGAPYEQYF. CDR3 DNA sequence: TGTGCCAGCAGCGGACCGGGAGCCCCCTACGAGCAGTACTTC.

The V gene is TRBV6-1, the J gene TRBJ2-3; 13 positions match TRBD2. V trimming: 6 bases; J trimming: 2 bases; junction bases outside the gene matches: 2. The germline V gene encodes CDR1 MNHNS and CDR2 SASEGT. CDR3 size: 15 residues. DNA for the CDR3: TGTGCCAGCAGGGGACTAGCGGGGCACACAGATACGCAGTATTTT. Its translation: CASRGLAGHTDTQYF.

This chain connects TRBV19 to TRBJ1-2; maybe TRBD1 (6 bases). Deletions cut 5 bases from V and 4 bases from J, with 11 bases between. Germline lookup yields CDR1 LNHDA and CDR2 SQIVND (reference sequence). The CDR3 loop spans 13 amino acids. The CDR3 nucleotides read TGTGCCAGTAGTCCCGACAGGCCCTATGGCTACACCTTC. It codes for CASSPDRPYGYTF.

This clone is a singleton in its sample. Other DNA sequences from this sample encode an identical CDR3 as well. The V call is TRBV15, the J call TRBJ1-1; D unresolved. CDR3 size: 12 residues. Germline CDR1 is LNHNV and CDR2 is YYDKDF (reference sequence). Trimming pared 1 base from V and 3 bases from J, leaving 3 bases between. The CDR3 DNA sequence: TGTGCCACCAGCAGAGCAGACACTGAAGCTTTCTTT. Its translation: CATSRADTEAFF.

The chain combines TRBV9 with TRBJ2-7; possible D gene TRBD2, 6 bases. The V end lost 4 bases, the J end lost 3 bases, and 14 bases lay between the germline ends. This CDR3 has 14 residues. Germline V gives CDR1 SGDLS, CDR2 YYNGEE. CDR3 loop: CASSPGLPGYEQYF. In nucleotides, the CDR3 is TGTGCCAGCAGCCCCGGACTACCCGGCTACGAGCAGTACTTC.

The chain uses TRBV7-2 and TRBJ2-3, with 8 bases fitting TRBD1. Trimming removed 5 bases from V and 3 bases from J; junction bases left unmatched: 7. This CDR3 contains 15 residues. Germline values: CDR1 SGHTA, CDR2 FQGNSA. CDR3 bases: TGTGCCAGCAGCCCCTGGCACAGGGGGACAGATACGCAGTATTTT. The encoded protein is CASSPWHRGTDTQYF.

This clone was detected once. The genes are TRBV7-9 and TRBJ2-7; the D gene is possibly TRBD1 (6 bases). The CDR3 sequence is 14 residues long. CDR1 is SEHNR and CDR2 is FQNEAQ in the germline V gene (reference sequence). The V end was cut by 5 bases, the J end by 1 base, with 12 bases between. The CDR3 loop is CASSPSDRSYEQYF. Written as DNA, the CDR3 is TGTGCCAGCAGCCCCTCGGACAGATCCTACGAGCAGTACTTC.

This chain joins TRBV29-1 and TRBJ2-2, with TRBD1 matching over 8 bases. The junction had 7 bases not matched to a gene; V was cut back by 0 bases and J by 4 bases. This CDR3 comprises 16 residues. Germline V CDR1 and CDR2: SQVTM, ANQGSEA. The CDR3 coding sequence is TGCAGCGTTGAAGAACTGGCGCAGGGGGCCACCGGGGAGCTGTTTTTT. Translation: CSVEELAQGATGELFF.

The chain couples TRBV9 to TRBJ2-7; 9 nucleotides align to TRBD2. This CDR3 has 15 amino acids. V gave up 0 bases and J gave up 2 bases; unmatched junction bases: 3. The germline gives CDR1 SGDLS, CDR2 YYNGEE. CDR3 nucleotide sequence: TGTGCCAGCAGCGTAGCTAGCGGGACGACCTACGAGCAGTACTTC. Amino acid sequence: CASSVASGTTYEQYF.

The rearrangement links TRBV5-5 to TRBJ1-5, with D possibly being TRBD1 (6 bases). With 4 bases removed from V and 6 bases from J, the gap between germline ends came to 14 bases. The CDR3 length is 14 residues. The germline gives CDR1 SGHKS, CDR2 YYEKEE (reference sequence). The CDR3 reads CASSLGLRGQPQHF. The CDR3 DNA sequence: TGTGCCAGCAGCCTCGGACTCAGGGGTCAGCCCCAGCATTTT.

V usage is TRBV7-2 and J usage is TRBJ2-7, with D maybe TRBD2 (5 bases). V lost 6 bases to trimming and J lost 6 bases, with 27 bases between them. The CDR3 sequence is 17 residues long. The V gene's germline CDR1 is SGHTA and CDR2 FQGNSA. The CDR3 here is CASSRRKDSGLDPEQYF. The CDR3 bases are TGTGCCAGCAGTCGCCGGAAGGACTCCGGCTTAGATCCCGAGCAGTACTTC.

The chain links TRBV7-8 to TRBJ2-7, with a weak D call TRBD2 (6 bases). V was clipped by 5 bases and J by 0 bases, with 17 bases between them. This CDR3 has 16 amino acids. CDR1 SGHVS and CDR2 FQNEAQ come from the germline V gene. The CDR3 reads CASSPWDSTSSYEQYF. The DNA for the CDR3 is TGTGCCAGCAGCCCGTGGGACTCCACTAGCTCCTACGAGCAGTACTTC.

The V and J genes are TRBV9 and TRBJ2-3; 9 bases agree with TRBD1. Germline CDR1 is SGDLS and CDR2 is YYNGEE. V shed 3 bases, J shed 6 bases, and the junction held 5 bases outside the gene matches. This CDR3 spans 14 amino acids. DNA for the CDR3: TGTGCCAGCAGCGAGGCGGACAGGGGTGATACGCAGTATTTT. Translation gives CASSEADRGDTQYF.